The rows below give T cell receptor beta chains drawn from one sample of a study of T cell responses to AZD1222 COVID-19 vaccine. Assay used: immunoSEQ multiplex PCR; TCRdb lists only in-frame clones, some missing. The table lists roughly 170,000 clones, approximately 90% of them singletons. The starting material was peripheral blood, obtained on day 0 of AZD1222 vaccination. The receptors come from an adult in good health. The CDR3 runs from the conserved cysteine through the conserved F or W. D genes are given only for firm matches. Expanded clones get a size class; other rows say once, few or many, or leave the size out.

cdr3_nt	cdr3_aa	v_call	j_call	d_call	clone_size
TGTGCCAGCAGCTTGTCAGGGGCCAGGATCGCTGAAGCTTTCTTT	CASSLSGARIAEAFF	TRBV7-3	TRBJ1-1	NA	NA
TGTGCCAGCAGTGTCTCCGGGACCGAGAACACTGAAGCTTTCTTT	CASSVSGTENTEAFF	TRBV25-1	TRBJ1-1	NA	NA
TGTGCCAGCAGCCGACGACTAGAGAGAGAGACCCAGTACTTC	CASSRRLERETQYF	TRBV5-6	TRBJ2-5	NA	NA
TGCAGCGGGGGACCGGGACGGGTCACTGAAGCTTTCTTT	CSGGPGRVTEAFF	TRBV29-1	TRBJ1-1	NA	NA
TGCGCCAGCAGCCCTAGGGGAGGGGCTGGAAACACCATATATTTT	CASSPRGGAGNTIYF	TRBV4-3	TRBJ1-3	NA	NA
TGCGCCAGCAGCCAAGATAGTAGCGGCGGCGGGGGGGGCTACACCTTC	CASSQDSSGGGGGYTF	TRBV4-3	TRBJ1-2	NA	NA
TGTGCCAGCAGCGTGGACAGCGTCGCCAATCAGCCCCAGCATTTT	CASSVDSVANQPQHF	TRBV7-2	TRBJ1-5	NA	NA
TGTGCCAGCAGTAGGCGTCCAGATTCACCCCTCCACTTT	CASSRRPDSPLHF	TRBV27	TRBJ1-6	NA	NA
TGTGCCAGCAGTGAGACAGGAGCCACCGGGGAGCTGTTTTTT	CASSETGATGELFF	TRBV6-1	TRBJ2-2	NA	NA
TGTGCCAGCAGATTGGAACCTGAAGATACGCAGTATTTT	CASRLEPEDTQYF	TRBV11-2	TRBJ2-3	NA	once
TGCGCCAGCAGCTTGGAAGGGACCTCCTACAATGAGCAGTTCTTC	CASSLEGTSYNEQFF	TRBV5-1	TRBJ2-1	NA	NA
TGCGCCAGCAGCCAAGGCGCAGTGTTAGGGCGGGACACCGGGGAGCTGTTTTTT	CASSQGAVLGRDTGELFF	TRBV4-3	TRBJ2-2	NA	NA
TGTGCCAGCAGCTTAACCGGGGGTGGCTATGGCTACACCTTC	CASSLTGGGYGYTF	TRBV7-2	TRBJ1-2	NA	NA
TGTGCCAGCAGTCTATACAGGGGGACAGAGACCCAGTACTTC	CASSLYRGTETQYF	TRBV27	TRBJ2-5	TRBD1	NA
TGTGCCAGCAGCGTTCAGGGGGTCGGCACCGGGGAGCTGTTTTTT	CASSVQGVGTGELFF	TRBV9	TRBJ2-2	TRBD1	NA
TGTGCCAGCAGCTCCCGGACAGGGGATTATGGCTACACCTTC	CASSSRTGDYGYTF	TRBV7-9	TRBJ1-2	TRBD1	NA
TGTGCCAGCACCTTAGCGGGGCGCTATGGCTACACCTTC	CASTLAGRYGYTF	TRBV11-2	TRBJ1-2	NA	once
TGTGCCAGCAGTTTCAGGGGGCTTCAGGAGACCCAGTACTTC	CASSFRGLQETQYF	TRBV6-2/TRBV6-3	TRBJ2-5	TRBD1	NA
TGCGCCAGCAGCCAAGATTTAGGGGAATCACAGTTCTTC	CASSQDLGESQFF	TRBV4-3	TRBJ2-1	NA	NA
TGTGCCAGCAGCTTAGGTACAGCGAAGAACACTGAAGCTTTCTTT	CASSLGTAKNTEAFF	TRBV7-9	TRBJ1-1	NA	NA
TGTGCCAGCTCACCGGGCTACGAGCAGTACTTC	CASSPGYEQYF	TRBV18	TRBJ2-7	NA	NA
TGTGCCAGCAGCTTAGGAGGGGGTTACACCGGGGAGCTGTTTTTT	CASSLGGGYTGELFF	TRBV5-4	TRBJ2-2	NA	NA
TGTGCCAGCAGCCGGGGACTCTGGATGGAGGCTTTCTTT	CASSRGLWMEAFF	TRBV7-9	TRBJ1-1	NA	NA
TGTGCCAGCAGCTTAAGGGCGACAACCTACGAGCAGTACTTC	CASSLRATTYEQYF	TRBV7-8	TRBJ2-7	NA	NA
TGTGCCAGCTCACCACCGAAGGGTGGTCAAGAGACCCAGTACTTC	CASSPPKGGQETQYF	TRBV18	TRBJ2-5	NA	NA
TGTGCCAGCAGTGACACAGGGAGCTCCTATAATTCACCCCTCCACTTT	CASSDTGSSYNSPLHF	TRBV2	TRBJ1-6	NA	NA
TGTGCCAGCAGTTCCTTTGTGCGACTAGCCTACAATGAGCAGTTCTTC	CASSSFVRLAYNEQFF	TRBV27	TRBJ2-1	NA	NA
TGTGCCAGCATGGTGCTAGCGGGGGTGGAGACCCAGTACTTC	CASMVLAGVETQYF	TRBV2	TRBJ2-5	TRBD2	NA
TGTGCCAGCAGCGAGGGTACAGGGAACTACTACACCTTC	CASSEGTGNYYTF	TRBV5-4	TRBJ1-2	NA	NA
TGTGCCACCAGCAGACCGACTTGGTTAATCAATCAGCCCCAGCATTTT	CATSRPTWLINQPQHF	TRBV15	TRBJ1-5	NA	NA
TGTGCCAGCAGCTTAACGGGTCCCTCTGGAAACACCATATATTTT	CASSLTGPSGNTIYF	TRBV13	TRBJ1-3	NA	NA
TGTGCCAGTAGTGCCTACAGTCTGGCTAATGAAAAACTGTTTTTT	CASSAYSLANEKLFF	TRBV19	TRBJ1-4	NA	NA
TGTGCCAGCAGCCAAGATCCGGGGAGTGAGCAGTTCTTC	CASSQDPGSEQFF	TRBV4-2	TRBJ2-1	NA	NA
TGCAGTGCTAGTAACAGGGCGTCCTATGGCTACACCTTC	CSASNRASYGYTF	TRBV20-1	TRBJ1-2	NA	NA
TGTGCCTGGTCCCCACAGGGCGAGAAGCAGTTCTTC	CAWSPQGEKQFF	TRBV30	TRBJ2-1	NA	NA
TGTGCCAGCAGCCACGGCAGGGGGTGGTATCAGCCCCAGCATTTT	CASSHGRGWYQPQHF	TRBV7-6	TRBJ1-5	TRBD1	NA
TGTGCCAGCAGTCTAGCCCGGGATGGCTACACCTTC	CASSLARDGYTF	TRBV6-2/TRBV6-3	TRBJ1-2	NA	NA
TGTGCCAGCAGCCCTTGGCAGGGAATGAACACTGAAGCTTTCTTT	CASSPWQGMNTEAFF	TRBV2	TRBJ1-1	NA	NA
TGTGCCAGCAGCCTCGGATCGAACACTGAAGCTTTCTTT	CASSLGSNTEAFF	TRBV3-1/TRBV3-2	TRBJ1-1	NA	NA
TGTGCCAGCAGTTTAGGGGGACCTGAAGCTTTCTTT	CASSLGGPEAFF	TRBV27	TRBJ1-1	NA	NA
TGTGCCAGCAGTTACGGGGGACTAAGGGGGCACACTGAAGCTTTCTTT	CASSYGGLRGHTEAFF	TRBV6-5	TRBJ1-1	TRBD1	once
TGCAGCGTTGCCGGGGCCAGCCCTAACTATGGCTACACCTTC	CSVAGASPNYGYTF	TRBV29-1	TRBJ1-2	NA	NA
TGTGCCAGCAGTGAAGCTTGGAGCCAGCCCCAGCATTTT	CASSEAWSQPQHF	TRBV6-1	TRBJ1-5	NA	NA
TGTGCCAGCAGTGAACCCGGTTCCCACAATGAGCAGTTCTTC	CASSEPGSHNEQFF	TRBV25-1	TRBJ2-1	NA	NA
TGTGCCAGCTCACTAAGGGACAGCCCCTACGAGCAGTACTTC	CASSLRDSPYEQYF	TRBV18	TRBJ2-7	TRBD1	NA
TGTGCCAGCAACGTAATCGGACACAACACAGATACGCAGTATTTT	CASNVIGHNTDTQYF	TRBV9	TRBJ2-3	NA	NA
TGTGCCAGCAGTTTTCGCTCAGAGAACACTGAAGCTTTCTTT	CASSFRSENTEAFF	TRBV27	TRBJ1-1	NA	NA
TGTGCCAGTGACAGCTCTCCTCCTAACTATGGCTACACCTTC	CASDSSPPNYGYTF	TRBV19	TRBJ1-2	NA	once
TGCGCCAGCAGCCAAAACAGGGTTGGAACTGAAGCTTTCTTT	CASSQNRVGTEAFF	TRBV4-3	TRBJ1-1	NA	once
TGCGCCAGCAGTTCCCGGGGTACTTCAGCGGGGGATTCCTACAATGAGCAGTTCTTC	CASSSRGTSAGDSYNEQFF	TRBV10-2	TRBJ2-1	TRBD2	NA
TGTGCCAGCAGCCTGCCTCTACTGGCGGGGGGGCTCTACAATGAGCAGTTCTTC	CASSLPLLAGGLYNEQFF	TRBV5-6	TRBJ2-1	TRBD2	once
TGTGCCAGCAGCCAAACCCAGGCGGGGGAGCTGTTTTTT	CASSQTQAGELFF	TRBV7-3	TRBJ2-2	NA	once
TGTGCCAGCACCGGGACACCGAACACTGAAGCTTTCTTT	CASTGTPNTEAFF	TRBV2	TRBJ1-1	NA	NA
TGCAGCGTTAACAGGGGGCGGAACGAGCAGTACTTC	CSVNRGRNEQYF	TRBV29-1	TRBJ2-7	TRBD1	NA
TGTGCCAGCAGTTACTCGGGGTACACTGAAGCTTTCTTT	CASSYSGYTEAFF	TRBV6-5	TRBJ1-1	NA	NA
TGTGCCAGCTCCCCGCTGGACGCCCCAAATTCACCCCTCCACTTT	CASSPLDAPNSPLHF	TRBV18	TRBJ1-6	NA	once